A selection of T cell receptor beta chains follows, all from one sample in a study of T cell responses to AZD1222 COVID-19 vaccine. Repertoires were generated with immunoSEQ multiplex PCR, while TCRdb's copy carries only in-frame clones and drops some. The table lists 98,000 or so clones, roughly 86% of them singletons. Sequencing was performed on peripheral blood, taken 28 days after the second dose of the MenACWY control vaccine. These receptors were collected from an adult who received the MenACWY meningococcal vaccine as a control. The CDR3 runs from the conserved cysteine through the conserved F or W. Each record gives: CDR3 length, D gene, V gene, clone size, J gene, CDR3 protein, CDR3 DNA. A D gene is named only where the DNA matches it firmly. The listing skips clone size in some rows; elsewhere it reads once, few, many or a size class.

cdr3_length: 15; d_call: -; v_call: TRBV9; clone_size: -; j_call: TRBJ2-5; cdr3_aa: CASSRRGSGQETQYF; cdr3_nt: TGTGCCAGCAGCCGACGGGGGTCGGGCCAAGAGACCCAGTACTTC
cdr3_length: 17; d_call: TRBD1; v_call: TRBV6-1; clone_size: -; j_call: TRBJ1-2; cdr3_aa: CASSEAYLLGQGFGYTF; cdr3_nt: TGTGCCAGCAGTGAAGCATACCTCTTGGGACAGGGTTTTGGCTACACCTTC
cdr3_length: 14; d_call: TRBD1; v_call: TRBV19; clone_size: -; j_call: TRBJ2-3; cdr3_aa: CASSPDRYADTQYF; cdr3_nt: TGTGCCAGTAGTCCGGACAGGTACGCAGATACGCAGTATTTT
cdr3_length: 15; d_call: -; v_call: TRBV28; clone_size: -; j_call: TRBJ1-5; cdr3_aa: CASSFGQVSNQPQHF; cdr3_nt: TGTGCCAGCAGTTTCGGTCAAGTTAGCAATCAGCCCCAGCATTTT
cdr3_length: 16; d_call: -; v_call: TRBV19; clone_size: -; j_call: TRBJ2-5; cdr3_aa: CASSIGSGLKGETQYF; cdr3_nt: TGTGCCAGTAGTATCGGGAGCGGGTTAAAGGGGGAGACCCAGTACTTC
cdr3_length: 15; d_call: TRBD2; v_call: TRBV28; clone_size: -; j_call: TRBJ2-7; cdr3_aa: CASSLSLAGSYEQYF; cdr3_nt: TGTGCCAGCAGTTTATCACTAGCGGGTTCCTACGAGCAGTACTTC
cdr3_length: 15; d_call: TRBD1; v_call: TRBV5-5; clone_size: -; j_call: TRBJ2-7; cdr3_aa: CASSYSPDRGREQYF; cdr3_nt: TGTGCCAGCAGCTATTCGCCGGACAGGGGTCGGGAGCAGTACTTC
cdr3_length: 13; d_call: -; v_call: TRBV12-5; clone_size: -; j_call: TRBJ1-5; cdr3_aa: CASGFRPIRPQHF; cdr3_nt: TGTGCTAGTGGTTTCCGCCCCATAAGGCCCCAGCATTTT
cdr3_length: 13; d_call: -; v_call: TRBV28; clone_size: -; j_call: TRBJ2-3; cdr3_aa: CASAGQNTDTQYF; cdr3_nt: TGTGCCAGCGCCGGACAAAACACAGATACGCAGTATTTT
cdr3_length: 14; d_call: -; v_call: TRBV5-1; clone_size: -; j_call: TRBJ1-6; cdr3_aa: CASSLRAGKAPLHF; cdr3_nt: TGCGCCAGCAGCTTGCGGGCGGGCAAGGCTCCCCTCCACTTT
cdr3_length: 15; d_call: -; v_call: TRBV4-1; clone_size: -; j_call: TRBJ1-5; cdr3_aa: CASSQGTNSNQPQHF; cdr3_nt: TGCGCCAGCAGCCAAGGAACCAACAGCAATCAGCCCCAGCATTTT
cdr3_length: 15; d_call: TRBD1; v_call: TRBV20-1; clone_size: -; j_call: TRBJ1-4; cdr3_aa: CSAGEPGQPNEKLFF; cdr3_nt: TGCAGTGCTGGTGAACCGGGACAGCCAAATGAAAAACTGTTTTTT
cdr3_length: 15; d_call: -; v_call: TRBV2; clone_size: -; j_call: TRBJ2-2; cdr3_aa: CASRGGHLNTGELFF; cdr3_nt: TGTGCCTCCCGAGGGGGACACCTGAACACCGGGGAGCTGTTTTTT
cdr3_length: 19; d_call: -; v_call: TRBV19; clone_size: -; j_call: TRBJ1-4; cdr3_aa: CASSIGYVGTSYGNEKLFF; cdr3_nt: TGTGCCAGTAGTATTGGGTACGTCGGGACATCCTACGGAAATGAAAAACTGTTTTTT
cdr3_length: 14; d_call: -; v_call: TRBV30; clone_size: few; j_call: TRBJ1-1; cdr3_aa: CAWDRGGGNTEAFF; cdr3_nt: TGTGCCTGGGATCGGGGGGGAGGCAACACTGAAGCTTTCTTT
cdr3_length: 16; d_call: TRBD1; v_call: TRBV10-2; clone_size: -; j_call: TRBJ2-5; cdr3_aa: CASSEKGGDRAKTQYF; cdr3_nt: TGCGCCAGCAGTGAGAAGGGTGGGGACAGGGCGAAGACCCAGTACTTC
cdr3_length: 15; d_call: TRBD1; v_call: TRBV7-9; clone_size: -; j_call: TRBJ2-2; cdr3_aa: CASSFSQGSTGELFF; cdr3_nt: TGTGCCAGCAGCTTTTCACAGGGGAGCACCGGGGAGCTGTTTTTT
cdr3_length: 15; d_call: TRBD1; v_call: TRBV18; clone_size: -; j_call: TRBJ2-6; cdr3_aa: CASSPGQGGANVLTF; cdr3_nt: TGTGCCAGCTCACCCGGACAGGGAGGGGCCAACGTCCTGACTTTC